This T cell receptor (beta chain) was identified during a study of cytomegalovirus exposure and HLA in healthy donors. There are 15 residues in the CDR3. From germline, CDR1 is SGHVS and CDR2 FNYEAQ. The junction had 5 bases not matched to a gene; V was cut back by 5 bases and J by 4 bases. 60 Vbeta and 13 Jbeta primers were used in PCR. Only in-frame clones appear in the TCRdb table, and some are missing; sequencing was by immunoSEQ multiplex PCR. The table records some 95,000 clones, approximately 71% of them present only once. The sample consisted of PBMCs. This chain connects TRBV7-6 to TRBJ2-5; 12 bases match TRBD2. The origin of this receptor is a young woman in good health and CMV-seropositive. CDR3 sequence: CASSELAGGPETQYF. CDR3 nucleotide sequence: TGTGCCAGCAGCGAGCTAGCGGGGGGGCCAGAGACCCAGTACTTC.